This T cell receptor beta chain is from a study of cytomegalovirus exposure and HLA in healthy donors. Looking at the study overall: In a later analysis, it was reported that the 110 or so validation repertoires had been produced on the same platform as the 550 to 850 repertoires belonging to the first cohort. Regarding the study as a whole: The majority of TCR sequences were rare, yet some public TCRs appeared in many donors.

The CDR3 runs 18 residues. Germline V gives CDR1 SGHDT, CDR2 YYEEEE. J was trimmed by 4 bases and V by 0 bases; bases with no gene match: 14. The donors formed part of the approximately 120-subject validation cohort, distinct from the approximately 670-subject first cohort. On this clone: The antigen remains undetermined.

Libraries were prepared by immunoSEQ multiplex PCR; TCRdb keeps only in-frame clonotypes and omits some of them. The table has more than 85,000 clones, about nine tenths seen once. The sequenced sample was PBMCs. The TCR was taken from a woman aged 18-29 years in good health and CMV-seronegative. This chain joins TRBV5-6 and TRBJ1-1; 8 bases align to TRBD1. The CDR3 reads CASSLGALYRGKGTEAFF. DNA of the CDR3: TGTGCCAGCAGCTTGGGGGCCTTGTACAGGGGGAAGGGCACTGAAGCTTTCTTT.